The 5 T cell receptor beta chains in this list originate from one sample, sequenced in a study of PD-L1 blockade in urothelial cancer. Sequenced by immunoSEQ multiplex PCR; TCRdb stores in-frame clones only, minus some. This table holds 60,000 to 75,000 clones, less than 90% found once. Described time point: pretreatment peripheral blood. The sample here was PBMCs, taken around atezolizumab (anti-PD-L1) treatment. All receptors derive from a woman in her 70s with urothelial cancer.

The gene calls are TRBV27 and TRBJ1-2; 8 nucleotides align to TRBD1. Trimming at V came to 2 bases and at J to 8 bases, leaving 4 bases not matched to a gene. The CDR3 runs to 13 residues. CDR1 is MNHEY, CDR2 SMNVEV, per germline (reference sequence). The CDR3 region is CASSLQQGAGYTF. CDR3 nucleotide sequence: TGTGCCAGCAGTTTACAGCAGGGGGCGGGCTACACCTTC.

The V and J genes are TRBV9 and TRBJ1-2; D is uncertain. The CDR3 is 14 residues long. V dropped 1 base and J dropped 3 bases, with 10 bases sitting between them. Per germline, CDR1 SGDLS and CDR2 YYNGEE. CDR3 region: CASSVYPADYGYTF. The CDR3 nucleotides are TGTGCCAGCAGCGTATACCCCGCGGACTATGGCTACACCTTC.

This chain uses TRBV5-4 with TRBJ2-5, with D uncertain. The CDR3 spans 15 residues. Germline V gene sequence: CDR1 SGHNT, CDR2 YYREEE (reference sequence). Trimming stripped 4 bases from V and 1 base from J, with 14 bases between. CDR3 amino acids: CASSPSSSGQETQYF. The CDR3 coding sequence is TGTGCCAGCAGCCCGTCCTCGTCGGGCCAAGAGACCCAGTACTTC.

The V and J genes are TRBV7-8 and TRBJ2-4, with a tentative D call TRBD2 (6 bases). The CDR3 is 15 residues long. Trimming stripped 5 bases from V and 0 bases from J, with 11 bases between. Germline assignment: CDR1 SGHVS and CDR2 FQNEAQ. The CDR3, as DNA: TGTGCCAGCAGCCCGAGGGGACTAGCCAAAAACATTCAGTACTTC. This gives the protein CASSPRGLAKNIQYF. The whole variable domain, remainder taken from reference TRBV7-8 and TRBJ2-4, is GAGVSQSPRYKVAKRGQDVALRCDPISGHVSLFWYQQALGQGPEFLTYFQNEAQLDKSGLPSDRFFAERPEGSVSTLKIQRTQQEDSAVYLCASSPRGLAKNIQYFGAGTRLSVL.

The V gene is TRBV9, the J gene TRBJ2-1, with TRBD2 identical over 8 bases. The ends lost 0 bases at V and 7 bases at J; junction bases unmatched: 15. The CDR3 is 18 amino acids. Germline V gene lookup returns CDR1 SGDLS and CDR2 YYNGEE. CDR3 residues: CASSVGFSLGLGQNEQFF. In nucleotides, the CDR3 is TGTGCCAGCAGCGTAGGATTTTCTCTGGGACTAGGGCAAAATGAGCAGTTCTTC.